The entry below gives a single T cell receptor (beta chain) sequence along with its context. The antigen is undetermined. Since no conserved phenylalanine or tryptophan closes the CDR3, a read error is the likely cause. The study, taken as a whole, reports: Tumor memory CD4+ T cell TCR gene usage was found to cluster with blood and lymph node memory CD4+ cells and with lymph node naive CD4+ cells. Tumor Treg TCRs overlapped most with tumor naive CD4+ cells. The larger cohort examined one V-J beta rearrangement, not whole repertoires.

Tregs were sorted as CD4+CD25+CD127-/low cells. After constant-region reverse-primer amplification, full-length variable regions underwent semi-nested PCR with Nested Universal Primer A. TCRdb fed the 5' RACE reads into MiXCR, producing one record per CDR3 protein. The sample comprises about 59,000 distinct CDR3 sequences, roughly 20% of which are singletons, and about 2.9% rests with the top ten. The V gene lost 6 bases and the J gene lost 5 bases, with 19 bases spanning the gap. CDR1 is MNHNS and CDR2 is SASEGT in the germline V gene. CDR3 size: 15 residues. The chain links TRBV6-1 to TRBJ2-5, with a weak D call TRBD2 (5 bases). The specimen sequenced was tumor-infiltrating Tregs sorted from the breast tumor. The receptor was isolated from a female donor with breast cancer. The CDR3 spells CASRRWKTDLETQYS. The CDR3, as DNA: TGTGCCAGCAGACGATGGAAGACGGACTTGGAGACCCAGTACTCC.